One sample yielded the 28 T cell receptor beta chains listed below, sequenced in a study of human T cells and chemical hapten exposure listed by TCRdb under 2021. Total RNA was extracted from unfractionated whole blood that had been collected in Tempus Blood RNA tubes. During library preparation, unique molecular identifiers were attached to individual cDNA molecules so that TCRs could be counted in a quantitative, reproducible way. TCRdb handled the public reads itself, with Q25 trimming in fastp and clone calling in MiXCR, and kept productive beta chains. Entries are consolidated by CDR3 protein sequence, retaining the most common genes and DNA. This sample has roughly 120,000 distinct CDR3 sequences in its table, and around 8.5% of those were observed once. The biggest ten clones account for about 1.4% of the sample. Material: whole blood. These receptors were collected from a human donor in good health. Some clones in this sample may be carry-over from other donors' samples. Donor details come from another sample of the same person, matched by shared clones.

The chain recombines TRBV9 with TRBJ2-2; 7 positions agree with TRBD1. The CDR3 runs to 15 residues. Germline CDR1 reads SGDLS; CDR2 reads YYNGEE. With V trimmed by 2 bases and J by 3 bases, 4 bases remained unmatched. The CDR3 bases are TGTGCCAGCAGCGTGACAGGGTCGCACACCGGGGAGCTGTTTTTT. It translates to CASSVTGSHTGELFF.

The chain recombines TRBV5-6 with TRBJ2-7; tentative D call: TRBD2 (6 bases). The length of the CDR3 is 18 residues. Between the trimmed V and J ends, which lost 0 bases and 0 bases, there was a span of 19 bases. Germline lookup yields CDR1 SGHDT and CDR2 YYEEEE. The CDR3 nucleotides read TGTGCCAGCAGCTTGGCTGATCGCCTAGGGACTTACTCCTACGAGCAGTACTTC. Protein product: CASSLADRLGTYSYEQYF.

This clonotype was seen a few times. At one boundary the junction diverges from the germline segment, which might be a read error. The rearrangement joins TRBV28 to TRBJ2-1, with 8 bases lining up with TRBD1. CDR3 size: 13 residues. Germline V gene lookup returns CDR1 MDHEN and CDR2 SYDVKM. The CDR3 protein is CASTSTVQGGKGF. As DNA, the CDR3 is TGTGCCAGCACCTCTACTGTACAGGGGGGAAAGGGTTTC.

A few counts support this clonotype. The rearrangement uses TRBV19 and TRBJ1-2; D is unresolved. CDR1 and CDR2 from the germline V gene are LNHDA and SQIVND (reference sequence). The CDR3 covers 16 residues. V was trimmed by 1 base and J by 2 bases, leaving 14 bases between them. The CDR3 sequence is CASSIVAGSTNYGYTF. CDR3 in DNA: TGTGCCAGTAGTATAGTCGCCGGTTCCACGAACTATGGCTACACCTTC.

This clonotype occurred many times. V usage is TRBV6-6 and J usage is TRBJ2-7; 9 nucleotides agree with TRBD1. Germline loops: CDR1 MNHNY, CDR2 SVGAGI (reference sequence). The length of the CDR3 is 15 residues. J was trimmed by 2 bases and V by 5 bases; bases with no gene match: 7. The CDR3, as DNA: TGTGCCAGCAGTCCGAGACAGGGGGGAGCCTACGAGCAGTACTTC. Protein product: CASSPRQGGAYEQYF.

This clonotype was recorded at least ten times. The chain combines TRBV6-5 with TRBJ2-2; TRBD1 matches at 8 bases. CDR3 size: 14 residues. CDR1 is MNHEY and CDR2 is SVGAGI in the germline V gene. Unmatched junction bases numbered 1, after V lost 0 bases and J lost 7 bases. DNA of the CDR3: TGTGCCAGCAGTTACTCGGGACAGGTCGGGGAGCTGTTTTTT. Its protein is CASSYSGQVGELFF.

The chain couples TRBV24-1 to TRBJ2-1; 7 positions agree with TRBD2. The germline CDR1 and CDR2 sequences are KGHDR and SFDVKD. This CDR3 contains 13 residues. CDR3 residues: CATSGGRDNEQFF. CDR3 nucleotide sequence: TGTGCGACCTCCGGGGGGAGGGACAATGAGCAGTTCTTC.

The chain couples TRBV6-2 or TRBV6-3 to TRBJ1-5; D is unresolved. V was trimmed by 3 bases and J by 7 bases, leaving 13 bases between them. Looked up from germline, CDR1 is MNHEY and CDR2 is SVGEGT. CDR3 size: 14 residues. CDR3 nucleotide sequence: TGTGCCAGCAGTTATGGTTTAGGAGGACAGCCCCAGCATTTT. This translates into CASSYGLGGQPQHF.

For this clonotype: Being one base from a much bigger clone, this may be a read error. The V and J genes are TRBV20-1 and TRBJ1-4; no clear D gene. The V end was cut by 3 bases, the J end by 10 bases, with 12 bases between. The CDR3 is 12 amino acids. Germline loops: CDR1 DFQATT, CDR2 SNEGSKA (reference sequence). The DNA for the CDR3 is TGCAGTGCTAGGGACGGAGATGGAAAACTGTTTTTT. This codes for CSARDGDGKLFF.

The table lists this clonotype with a few counts. The chain employs TRBV27 and TRBJ2-2; TRBD2 matches at 8 bases. Trimming at V came to 1 base and at J to 4 bases, leaving 5 bases not matched to a gene. Germline V gene data show CDR1 as MNHEY and CDR2 as SMNVEV (reference sequence). There are 16 residues in the CDR3. The CDR3 bases are TGTGCCAGCAGTTTATACGGGAGGGGGGGCACCGGGGAGCTGTTTTTT. It yields the protein CASSLYGRGGTGELFF.

The chain carries TRBV19 and TRBJ2-5, with D tentatively TRBD1 or TRBD2 (5 bases each). The CDR3 extends over 14 amino acids. Trimming cost V 8 bases and J 4 bases, with 17 bases left between them. Germline V gene lookup returns CDR1 LNHDA and CDR2 SQIVND (reference sequence). The CDR3 nucleotides read TGTGCCAGTCGACCCACCGTTGGGGGAGAGACCCAGTACTTC. Translated, it gives CASRPTVGGETQYF.

Worth noting for this clonotype: Germline is not matched at one junction end, which may reflect a read error. This chain connects TRBV4-1 to TRBJ1-2; 7 bases line up with TRBD1. The CDR3 extends over 17 amino acids. From germline, CDR1 is MGHRA and CDR2 YSYEKL. The CDR3: CASRQDYEGARNYGYTF. The CDR3 DNA sequence: TGCGCCAGCAGGCAAGATTACGAGGGGGCGAGAAACTATGGATACACCTTC.

This clonotype was counted a few times. The chain couples TRBV12-3 or TRBV12-4 to TRBJ2-1, with TRBD2 matching over 7 bases. The length of the CDR3 is 14 residues. Trimming cost V 4 bases and J 7 bases; bases outside gene matches: 7. The CDR3 region is CASSSWGEGNEQFF. The CDR3 bases are TGTGCCAGCAGTTCCTGGGGGGAGGGGAATGAGCAGTTCTTC.

This clonotype was seen many times. The rearrangement uses TRBV9 and TRBJ1-1, with D possibly TRBD1 on 5 matching bases. Trimming pared 2 bases from V and 7 bases from J, leaving 15 bases between. The CDR3 has 14 residues. Germline lookup yields CDR1 SGDLS and CDR2 YYNGEE. The DNA for the CDR3 is TGTGCCAGCAGCGTGGGGACGGTGGAGGGTGAAGCTTTCTTT. Translation: CASSVGTVEGEAFF.

Only a few counts were recorded for this clonotype. The chain joins TRBV9 to TRBJ1-1; D not certain. The CDR3 covers 15 residues. The germline gives CDR1 SGDLS, CDR2 YYNGEE. V shed 2 bases and J shed 1 base, with 12 bases lying between them. The CDR3 sequence is CASSVEGMGNTEAFF. The CDR3, as DNA: TGTGCCAGCAGCGTTGAGGGAATGGGGAACACTGAAGCTTTCTTT.

This clonotype turned up a few times. J is TRBJ2-5 and V is TRBV12-3 or TRBV12-4; TRBD2 aligns across 7 bases. CDR3 length equals 18 residues. V lost 4 bases and J lost 3; bases outside the gene matches: 17. DNA of the CDR3: TGTGCCAGCAGTTACCCGGAGCTACAGAGCGGGGTTAAAGAGACCCAGTACTTC. Translating it yields CASSYPELQSGVKETQYF.

This clonotype appeared a few times. The V and J genes are TRBV12-5 and TRBJ2-7; D is ambiguous. Per the germline V gene, CDR1 is LGHNT and CDR2 is FRNRAP. The CDR3 length is 12 residues. The V gene lost 6 bases and the J gene lost 0 bases, with 6 bases spanning the gap. The CDR3 region has the DNA TGTGCTAGTGGCCTTAGCTCCTACGAGCAGTACTTC. Amino acids: CASGLSSYEQYF. The variable domain in full, completed from reference TRBV12-5 and TRBJ2-7, reads DARVTQTPRHKVTEMGQEVTMRCQPILGHNTVFWYRQTMMQGLELLAYFRNRAPLDDSGMPKDRFSAEMPDATLATLKIQPSEPRDSAVYFCASGLSSYEQYFGPGTRLTVT.

The table lists this clonotype with many counts. The gene calls are TRBV6-2 or TRBV6-3 and TRBJ2-5; 7 positions match TRBD2. The trim removed 5 bases at V and 5 bases at J, leaving 17 bases unmatched. The CDR3 loop spans 17 amino acids. Germline assignment: CDR1 MNHEY and CDR2 SVGEGT. CDR3 nucleotides: TGTGCCAGCAGTACACTAGCGAGCTTCCTCCGGGGGGAGACCCAGTACTTC. Its protein is CASSTLASFLRGETQYF.

Ten or more counts support this clonotype. The chain couples TRBV10-3 to TRBJ1-5; unclear D gene. Per germline, CDR1 ENHRY and CDR2 SYGVKD. The CDR3 runs 13 residues. The ends were cut back, 2 bases at V and 3 bases at J, with 5 bases in the middle. The CDR3 here is CAISEVDNQPQHF. For the CDR3, the DNA is TGTGCCATCAGTGAGGTAGACAATCAGCCCCAGCATTTT.

This clonotype occurred many times. This chain joins TRBV6-1 and TRBJ2-2, with D possibly called TRBD1 or TRBD2 (5 bases each). This CDR3 has 15 amino acids. Germline V lookup: CDR1 MNHNS, CDR2 SASEGT. The V and J ends lost 11 bases and 4 bases respectively, with 20 bases between them. The CDR3 here is CASMTRGAVTGELFF. The DNA of the CDR3 is TGTGCCTCGATGACGAGGGGAGCCGTCACCGGGGAGCTGTTTTTT.

This clonotype was observed a handful of times. V is TRBV5-4 and J is TRBJ2-3; 10 nucleotides line up with TRBD2. Germline V gives CDR1 SGHNT, CDR2 YYREEE (reference sequence). Trimming cost V 0 bases and J 9 bases; bases outside gene matches: 13. The CDR3 is 17 amino acids. CDR3 sequence: CASSLAGLAAGAGTQYF. The CDR3 DNA is TGTGCCAGCAGCTTGGCCGGACTAGCGGCCGGAGCAGGGACGCAGTATTTT.

The sample holds one count of this clonotype. CDR3 in amino acids: CASSLGTSGGRKQFF. The CDR3 DNA follows: TGTGCCAGCAGCTTAGGGACTAGCGGGGGTAGAAAGCAGTTCTTC. The rearrangement joins TRBV7-2 to TRBJ2-1; 13 bases map to TRBD2. The germline CDR1 and CDR2 sequences are SGHTA and FQGNSA. This CDR3 is built from 15 residues. V lost 1 base and J lost 11; bases outside the gene matches: 5.

This clonotype was recorded a few times. The chain combines TRBV20-1 with TRBJ1-1; D call uncertain. The V gene's germline CDR1 is DFQATT and CDR2 SNEGSKA (reference sequence). V lost 1 base to trimming and J lost 5 bases, with 14 bases between them. The length of the CDR3 is 14 residues. CDR3 sequence reads: CSARAQTPATEAFF. DNA of the CDR3: TGCAGTGCTAGAGCCCAGACGCCGGCAACTGAAGCTTTCTTT.

This clonotype was seen ten or more times. The V gene is TRBV6-1, the J gene TRBJ1-1; D ambiguous. There are 13 residues in the CDR3. Trimming took off 5 bases at V and 5 bases at J, with 12 bases between the two ends. Germline V CDR1 and CDR2: MNHNS, SASEGT. The DNA of the CDR3 is TGTGCCAGCAGTCCGCGAGGGTCGACTGAAGCTTTCTTT. It encodes CASSPRGSTEAFF.

This clonotype has a count of ten or more. The rearrangement links TRBV11-2 to TRBJ1-2; TRBD1 matches at 8 bases. The J segment lost 4 bases and the V segment lost 5 bases, leaving 9 bases of the junction unmatched. From germline, CDR1 is SGHAT and CDR2 FQNNGV. The CDR3 consists of 15 residues. CDR3 sequence (DNA): TGTGCCAGCAGCCAGGGGGCACAGGGCTTCTATGGCTACACCTTC. Encoded protein: CASSQGAQGFYGYTF.

In the case of this clonotype: Possible read error: a much larger clone is one base away. The CDR3 carries no conserved terminal phenylalanine or tryptophan, so it likely arises from a read error. The chain recombines TRBV7-2 with TRBJ1-5; weak D call: TRBD1 (6 bases). Trimming left V 5 bases short and J 9 bases short, with 14 bases between. The germline CDR1 and CDR2 sequences are SGHTA and FQGNSA. There are 13 residues in the CDR3. The CDR3 DNA reads TGTGCCAGCAGCGGACAGTTCTTGGGGCCCCAGCATTTG. It encodes CASSGQFLGPQHL.

The chain joins TRBV6-5 to TRBJ2-1; 10 nucleotides align to TRBD2. The CDR3 sequence is 16 residues long. Trimming removed 6 bases from V and 4 bases from J; junction bases left unmatched: 9. Germline CDR1 is MNHEY and CDR2 is SVGAGI. Written as DNA, the CDR3 is TGTGCCAGCAGAGGGGCTAGCGGGAGAGGGTACAATGAGCAGTTCTTC. This encodes CASRGASGRGYNEQFF.

This clonotype was seen repeatedly, ten times or more. The chain couples TRBV20-1 to TRBJ1-5; 7 bases are a match to TRBD1. The CDR3 is 15 amino acids. Germline lookup yields CDR1 DFQATT and CDR2 SNEGSKA (reference sequence). J lost 2 bases, V lost 3 bases, and 7 bases had no gene match. The CDR3 here is CSARSGGVGNQPQHF. DNA of the CDR3: TGCAGTGCTAGGTCAGGGGGGGTCGGCAATCAGCCCCAGCATTTT.